A selection of T cell receptor beta chains follows, all from one sample in a study of blood T cell repertoires in COVID-19. Repertoires were generated with immunoSEQ multiplex PCR, while TCRdb's copy carries only in-frame clones and drops some. The table shows 60,000 to 65,000 clones, with roughly 84% occurring only once. The material sequenced was peripheral blood. Source of these receptors: a woman aged 60-75 years with acute or convalescent COVID-19. Both conserved end residues are part of each CDR3. D genes are given only for firm matches. Clone size appears in some rows only: once, few, many, or a class for an expanded clone.

.,.,TRBJ1-3,TRBV2,CASSASGNTIYF,TGTGCCAGCAGTGCATCCGGGAACACCATATATTTT
.,TRBD2,TRBJ2-2,TRBV9,CASSVSGGASTGELFF,TGTGCCAGCAGCGTTAGCGGGGGGGCTAGCACCGGGGAGCTGTTTTTT
.,.,TRBJ2-7,TRBV5-4,CASSSGVTYEQYF,TGTGCCAGCAGTTCCGGGGTTACCTACGAGCAGTACTTC
.,.,TRBJ1-2,TRBV19,CASSIPGNYGYTF,TGTGCCAGTAGTATTCCGGGGAACTATGGCTACACCTTC
.,TRBD2,TRBJ2-1,TRBV4-1,CASSSRLAGGLVNEQFF,TGCGCCAGCAGCTCACGACTAGCGGGGGGGCTGGTCAATGAGCAGTTCTTC
.,.,TRBJ1-5,TRBV6-1,CASSEGPPGGNQPQHF,TGTGCCAGCAGTGAAGGTCCCCCGGGGGGCAATCAGCCCCAGCATTTT
.,TRBD1,TRBJ2-7,TRBV10-3,CAISPGQGRDEQYF,TGTGCCATCAGCCCAGGACAGGGAAGGGACGAGCAGTACTTC
.,.,TRBJ2-7,TRBV21-1,CASSKRGVGQNYEQYF,TGTGCCAGCAGCAAAAGGGGGGTGGGACAGAACTACGAGCAGTACTTC
.,.,TRBJ2-3,TRBV3-1/TRBV3-2,CASSQGALSTDTQYF,TGTGCCAGCAGCCAAGGCGCCTTATCCACAGATACGCAGTATTTT
.,.,TRBJ2-7,TRBV7-8,CASSLTTGSYEQYF,TGTGCCAGCAGCTTAACAACAGGCTCCTACGAGCAGTACTTC
.,.,TRBJ1-5,TRBV7-9,CASSGGQGVGYSNQPQHF,TGTGCCAGCAGCGGGGGACAAGGAGTAGGGTATAGCAATCAGCCCCAGCATTTT
.,.,TRBJ1-4,TRBV29-1,CSVIWQGWEKLFF,TGCAGCGTTATATGGCAGGGTTGGGAAAAACTGTTTTTT
.,.,TRBJ1-2,TRBV12-3/TRBV12-4,CASTPDRIYGYTF,TGTGCCAGCACTCCTGACAGGATCTATGGCTACACCTTC
.,.,TRBJ1-3,TRBV25-1,CASSEWDLRTGNTIYF,TGTGCCAGCAGTGAATGGGACTTAAGAACTGGAAACACCATATATTTT
.,TRBD1,TRBJ1-4,TRBV7-9,CASSLGDRVHEKLFF,TGTGCCAGCAGCTTAGGGGACAGGGTACACGAAAAACTGTTTTTT
.,.,TRBJ2-7,TRBV6-1,CASSELGGDYGQYF,TGTGCCAGCAGTGAATTGGGTGGTGACTATGGGCAGTACTTC
.,.,TRBJ1-4,TRBV19,CASSVPGHNYEKLFF,TGTGCCAGCTCAGTTCCGGGACACAACTATGAAAAACTGTTTTTT
.,.,TRBJ2-2,TRBV9,CASSVGGWGGELFF,TGTGCCAGCAGCGTAGGAGGGTGGGGCGGGGAGCTGTTTTTT
.,.,TRBJ1-5,TRBV11-2,CASSQGRESNQPQHF,TGTGCCAGCAGTCAGGGACGGGAGAGCAATCAGCCCCAGCATTTT
.,.,TRBJ1-1,TRBV6-4,CASGGGTEAFF,TGTGCCAGCGGGGGGGGGACTGAAGCTTTCTTT
.,TRBD2,TRBJ2-2,TRBV7-2,CASSSGGNTGELFF,TGTGCCAGCAGTTCGGGGGGGAACACCGGGGAGCTGTTTTTT
.,.,TRBJ1-2,TRBV5-1,CASSPPDPGLFYGYTF,TGCGCCAGCAGCCCTCCCGATCCTGGGCTTTTCTATGGCTACACCTTC
few,.,TRBJ2-7,TRBV6-5,CASGQGGTYEQYF,TGTGCCAGCGGACAGGGAGGGACTTACGAGCAGTACTTC